The clone carrying this T cell receptor beta chain was recorded once. As processed by the authors: Using reference gene primer amplification, nucleated cell counts were estimated. Only in-frame clones appear in the TCRdb table, and some are missing; sequencing was by immunoSEQ multiplex PCR. The DNA gave D and trimming, while V, J and clone size come from that table. The sample contains fewer than 300,000 clones, roughly 84% of which appear only once. The data originate from a study of blood T cell repertoires in COVID-19. Study at large: Samples of COVID-19 (acute and convalescent) were obtained from the United States, Italy and Spain. Sources were T cells, B-cell-depleted T cells, or PBMCs; the material itself was cDNA or gDNA.

Trimming took off 4 bases at V and 1 base at J, with 13 bases between the two ends. This CDR3 region has 15 residues. CDR1 is LNHDA, CDR2 SQIVND, per germline (reference sequence). Sequencing was performed on peripheral blood. J is TRBJ1-1 and V is TRBV19, with D unclear. The sequence was obtained from a woman aged 18-29 years with acute or convalescent COVID-19. The CDR3 DNA follows: TGTGCCAGTAGTAGAGGCTTAGGGAGGAACACTGAAGCTTTCTTT. Translated, it gives CASSRGLGRNTEAFF.